Each of the 27 T cell receptor beta chains below was sequenced from the same sample in a study of blood T cell repertoires in COVID-19. Using immunoSEQ multiplex PCR, the repertoire was profiled, and TCRdb retains in-frame clones only, with some absent. Altogether 450,000 or so clones are present, around nine tenths being singletons, with the ten largest covering about 1.6%. Sequencing was done on a sample of peripheral blood. These TCRs come from a woman in her thirties or forties with COVID-19, enrolled during active disease.

The CDR3, as DNA: TGTGCCAGCAGTTACTCGAGTTACCAAACCTACGAGCAGTACTTC. Encoded protein: CASSYSSYQTYEQYF. This chain joins TRBV6-5 and TRBJ2-7; D gene unclear. The CDR3 spans 15 residues. V was pared by 0 bases and J by 2 bases, with 11 bases between. Germline-derived CDR1 and CDR2 are MNHEY and SVGAGI.

This clone was recorded once. The V and J genes are TRBV7-3 and TRBJ1-3; no clear D gene. V was clipped by 0 bases and J by 0 bases, with 6 bases between them. Germline CDR1 reads SGHTA; CDR2 reads FQGTGA. This CDR3 is built from 15 residues. For the CDR3, the DNA is TGTGCCAGCAGCTTAACGGCCAACTCTGGAAACACCATATATTTT. Translation: CASSLTANSGNTIYF.

This chain links TRBV28 with TRBJ1-2, with D maybe TRBD1 (6 bases). V dropped 7 bases and J dropped 4 bases, with 19 bases sitting between them. This CDR3 contains 15 residues. Germline V gene data show CDR1 as MDHEN and CDR2 as SYDVKM. The DNA of the CDR3 is TGTGCCAGCACCTTAGCCGGGACAAGCAGCTATGGCTACACCTTC. Translation: CASTLAGTSSYGYTF.

The rearrangement links TRBV28 to TRBJ1-5; 7 nucleotides agree with TRBD1. The CDR3 contains 14 residues. The germline gives CDR1 MDHEN, CDR2 SYDVKM. J gave up 3 bases and V 5 bases, and 4 bases lay outside the gene matches. The CDR3 DNA follows: TGTGCCAGCAGTCCACAGGGGTACAATCAGCCCCAGCATTTT. This translates into CASSPQGYNQPQHF.

The chain uses TRBV7-2 and TRBJ1-5; D is unclear. The CDR3 is made up of 15 amino acids. The germline V and J ends were trimmed by 1 base and 3 bases, with 10 bases remaining between them. Germline V gene sequence: CDR1 SGHTA, CDR2 FQGNSA. For the CDR3, the DNA is TGTGCCAGCAGCTTAGGCTACAGCTCCAATCAGCCCCAGCATTTT. Protein: CASSLGYSSNQPQHF. Full variable domain (missing parts from reference TRBV7-2 and TRBJ1-5): GAGVSQSPSNKVTEKGKDVELRCDPISGHTALYWYRQSLGQGLEFLIYFQGNSAPDKSGLPSDRFSAERTGGSVSTLTIQRTQQEDSAVYLCASSLGYSSNQPQHFGDGTRLSIL.

This clone was counted between two and nine times. V gene TRBV7-9 combines with J gene TRBJ1-2; D remains ambiguous. CDR1 SEHNR and CDR2 FQNEAQ come from the germline V gene (reference sequence). The CDR3 contains 12 residues. V lost 2 bases to trimming and J lost 6 bases, with 7 bases between them. CDR3 coding DNA: TGTGCCAGCAGCTTAAGCGGTGATGGCTACACCTTC. This sequence encodes CASSLSGDGYTF.

The V and J genes are TRBV4-2 and TRBJ2-1, with 8 bases that match TRBD2. Germline CDR1 and CDR2: LGHNA and YNFKEQ. This CDR3 is built from 15 residues. Trimming took 1 base from V and 7 from J; bases not matched to a gene: 6. CDR3 DNA: TGTGCCAGCAGCCAAGCGGGGGGGCCGTGGAATGAGCAGTTCTTC. Residues: CASSQAGGPWNEQFF.

This clone was seen only once. This chain connects TRBV12-5 to TRBJ2-7; 9 bases are shared with TRBD1. The CDR3 has 14 residues. Trimming cost V 1 base and J 3 bases; bases outside gene matches: 1. CDR1 is LGHNT, CDR2 FRNRAP, per germline. For the CDR3, the DNA is TGTGCTAGTGGTTTGGGGACAGGGGTCTACGAGCAGTACTTC. Protein product: CASGLGTGVYEQYF.

This chain connects TRBV19 to TRBJ2-5; D is undetermined. Germline V gene data show CDR1 as LNHDA and CDR2 as SQIVND (reference sequence). Trimming removed 9 bases at V and 5 bases at J, with 13 bases between. There are 12 residues in the CDR3. The CDR3 bases are TGTGCCAGCCGATTAGCCGGTGAGACCCAGTACTTC. This codes for CASRLAGETQYF. Drawing the rest from reference TRBV19 and TRBJ2-5, the complete variable domain is DGGITQSPKYLFRKEGQNVTLSCEQNLNHDAMYWYRQDPGQGLRLIYYSQIVNDFQKGDIAEGYSVSREKKESFPLTVTSAQKNPTAFYLCASRLAGETQYFGPGTRLLVL.

The chain employs TRBV29-1 and TRBJ1-2, with D perhaps TRBD1 (5 bases). Trimming took off 3 bases at V and 0 bases at J, with 17 bases between the two ends. In germline, CDR1 is SQVTM, CDR2 ANQGSEA. This CDR3 comprises 16 residues. CDR3 residues: CSVEGWKGRANYGYTF. The CDR3 coding sequence is TGCAGCGTTGAGGGGTGGAAGGGGAGGGCTAACTATGGCTACACCTTC.

The V call is TRBV27, the J call TRBJ2-2; weak D call: TRBD2 (6 bases). Between the trimmed V and J ends, which lost 5 bases and 5 bases, there was a span of 12 bases. From germline, CDR1 is MNHEY and CDR2 SMNVEV (reference sequence). CDR3 length: 14 residues. The CDR3 DNA follows: TGTGCCAGCAGTCCCCTCCGGGAGACCGGGGAGCTGTTTTTT. Protein sequence: CASSPLRETGELFF.

The V call is TRBV9, the J call TRBJ1-2; 9 nucleotides line up with TRBD1. The CDR3 length is 14 residues. Germline values: CDR1 SGDLS, CDR2 YYNGEE. The trim removed 4 bases at V and 2 bases at J, leaving 3 bases unmatched. The DNA of the CDR3 is TGTGCCAGCAGCCTAGGACAGGGGAACTATGGCTACACCTTC. As protein: CASSLGQGNYGYTF.

Only a few counts were recorded for this clone. The rearrangement joins TRBV7-9 to TRBJ2-7, with 14 positions matching TRBD2. The CDR3 has 15 amino acids. CDR1 is SEHNR and CDR2 is FQNEAQ in the germline V gene (reference sequence). V gave up 5 bases and J gave up 5 bases; unmatched junction bases: 5. CDR3 protein: CASSMGLAGADEQYF. The CDR3 DNA reads TGTGCCAGCAGCATGGGACTAGCGGGAGCAGACGAGCAGTACTTC.

This clone was seen a few times. The chain has TRBV7-2 and TRBJ1-2, with D possibly TRBD1 on 6 matching bases. Germline V gene data show CDR1 as SGHTA and CDR2 as FQGNSA. The germline V and J ends were trimmed by 4 bases and 0 bases, with 15 bases remaining between them. The CDR3 spans 16 residues. For the CDR3, the DNA is TGTGCCAGCAGCTCTATGGACAGTCGAGCTAACTATGGCTACACCTTC. Translation: CASSSMDSRANYGYTF.

V gene TRBV15 combines with J gene TRBJ2-1; the match to TRBD2 covers 7 bases. This CDR3 has 15 residues. Trimming cost V 0 bases and J 12 bases; bases outside gene matches: 11. Germline values: CDR1 LNHNV, CDR2 YYDKDF (reference sequence). The CDR3 sequence: CATSRDLTGAGWQFF. In DNA, the CDR3 is TGTGCCACCAGCAGAGACCTCACGGGAGCGGGGTGGCAGTTCTTC.

The CDR3 reads CASSNSGQETQYF. In DNA form, the CDR3 reads TGTGCCAGCAGCAATAGCGGGCAAGAGACCCAGTACTTC. This chain joins TRBV11-2 and TRBJ2-5; TRBD2 matches at 7 bases. The CDR3 is 13 residues long. V dropped 5 bases and J dropped 2; count of bases not matched to a gene: 2. Germline-derived CDR1 and CDR2 are SGHAT and FQNNGV.

This chain connects TRBV20-1 to TRBJ1-2; D not resolved. The CDR3 runs to 11 residues. Germline CDR1 is DFQATT and CDR2 is SNEGSKA (reference sequence). V dropped 2 bases and J dropped 6 bases, with 7 bases sitting between them. CDR3 sequence: CSARRGNGYTF. DNA for the CDR3: TGCAGTGCTAGACGAGGAAATGGCTACACCTTC.

The genes are TRBV7-2 and TRBJ2-2; possible D gene TRBD1, 6 bases. V was clipped by 5 bases and J by 4 bases, with 11 bases between them. Germline CDR1 and CDR2: SGHTA and FQGNSA. This CDR3 has 14 residues. This CDR3 is CASSPIGGTGELFF. As DNA, the CDR3 is TGTGCCAGCAGCCCGATAGGGGGCACCGGGGAGCTGTTTTTT.

The CDR3 DNA sequence: TGTGCCAGCAGCCCCTTGGACAGGGCTAATTCACCCCTCCACTTT. It is translated as CASSPLDRANSPLHF. The chain has TRBV28 and TRBJ1-6, with 8 bases lining up with TRBD1. Losses at the gene ends were 6 bases for V and 6 bases for J; bases not matched to a gene: 7. The germline CDR1 and CDR2 sequences are MDHEN and SYDVKM. CDR3 size: 15 residues.

The chain combines TRBV4-1 with TRBJ2-7, with a tentative D call TRBD2 (8 bases). Trimming stripped 4 bases from V and 4 bases from J, with 14 bases between. Looked up from germline, CDR1 is MGHRA and CDR2 is YSYEKL. CDR3 size: 14 residues. CDR3 sequence: CASSLREGAYEQYF. CDR3 nucleotides: TGCGCCAGCAGCCTCCGGGAGGGGGCTTACGAGCAGTACTTC.

J is TRBJ1-5 and V is TRBV6-5; perhaps TRBD1 as D (6 bases). The germline V gene has CDR1 MNHEY and CDR2 SVGAGI. This CDR3 spans 13 amino acids. V lost 9 bases and J 2 bases, leaving 11 bases between the germline ends. The CDR3: CASLQGGNQPQHF. For the CDR3, the DNA is TGTGCCAGTCTACAGGGTGGCAATCAGCCCCAGCATTTT.

The rearrangement joins TRBV9 to TRBJ2-7; D possibly corresponds to TRBD1 (6 bases). The germline V gene encodes CDR1 SGDLS and CDR2 YYNGEE. CDR3 size: 17 residues. V was pared by 4 bases and J by 0 bases, with 20 bases between. This CDR3 reads CASSPHGQGPSSYEQYF. The CDR3 region has the DNA TGTGCCAGCAGCCCTCACGGCCAGGGGCCGAGCTCCTACGAGCAGTACTTC.

Notes on this clone: This is likely a read error, given that the CDR3 carries no conserved phenylalanine or tryptophan at its end. The DNA is left out, because the CDR3 cannot be placed on it with certainty; the CDR3 is given as TCRdb lists it. The gene calls are TRBV5-3 and TRBJ1-4. TRBV5-3 is marked as an open reading frame, function uncertain. The CDR3 extends over 8 residues, inclusive of both ends. CDR3 region: CARSYNAD.

V and J are TRBV27 and TRBJ1-2; the D gene is possibly TRBD1 (6 bases). Trimming left V 5 bases short and J 6 bases short, with 10 bases between. CDR1 MNHEY and CDR2 SMNVEV come from the germline V gene (reference sequence). CDR3 length: 12 residues. CDR3 sequence: CASSPQGHGYTF. CDR3 in DNA: TGTGCCAGCAGTCCACAGGGACATGGCTACACCTTC.

The chain carries TRBV3-1 (or the pseudogene TRBV3-2) and TRBJ1-2; 8 nucleotides match TRBD1. Germline V gene lookup returns CDR1 LGHDT and CDR2 YNNKEL (reference sequence). This CDR3 contains 13 residues. Trimming at V came to 3 bases and at J to 8 bases, leaving 5 bases not matched to a gene. CDR3 amino acids: CASSQRGTGGYTF. In DNA form, the CDR3 reads TGTGCCAGCAGCCAGAGGGGGACAGGCGGCTACACCTTC.

The V and J genes are TRBV2 and TRBJ1-5, with unresolved D. Trimming shortened V by 4 bases and J by 4 bases, and 11 bases separated the two germline ends. The CDR3 sequence is 14 residues long. CDR1 is SNHLY and CDR2 is FYNNEI in the germline V gene. The CDR3 DNA follows: TGTGCCAGCAGTGGCTACCTTTTAAATCAGCCCCAGCATTTT. Its translation: CASSGYLLNQPQHF.

This rearrangement joins TRBV5-4 to TRBJ2-6; the match to TRBD1 covers 8 bases. This CDR3 has 17 amino acids. Germline trimming cut 2 bases from V and 2 bases from J; bases unmatched to any gene: 6. CDR1 SGHNT and CDR2 YYREEE come from the germline V gene (reference sequence). CDR3 DNA: TGTGCCAGCAGCTTTTTTCAGGGGGCAGCTGGGGCCAACGTCCTGACTTTC. Encoded protein: CASSFFQGAAGANVLTF.